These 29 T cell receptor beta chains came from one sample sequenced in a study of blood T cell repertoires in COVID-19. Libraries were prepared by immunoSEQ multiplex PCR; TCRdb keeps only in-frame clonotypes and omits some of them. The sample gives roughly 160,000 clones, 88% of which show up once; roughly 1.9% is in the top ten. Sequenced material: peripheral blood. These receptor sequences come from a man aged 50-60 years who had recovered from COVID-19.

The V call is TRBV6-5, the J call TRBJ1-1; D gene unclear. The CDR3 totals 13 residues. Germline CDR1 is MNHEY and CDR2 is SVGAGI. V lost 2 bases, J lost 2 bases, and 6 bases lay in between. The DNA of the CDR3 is TGTGCCAGCAGTTACGGGCCAAACACTGAAGCTTTCTTT. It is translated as CASSYGPNTEAFF.

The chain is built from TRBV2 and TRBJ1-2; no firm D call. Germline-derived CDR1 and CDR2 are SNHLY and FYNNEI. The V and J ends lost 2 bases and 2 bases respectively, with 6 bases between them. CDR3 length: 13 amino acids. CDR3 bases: TGTGCCAGCAGTGAAACATTAAACTATGGCTACACCTTC. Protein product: CASSETLNYGYTF.

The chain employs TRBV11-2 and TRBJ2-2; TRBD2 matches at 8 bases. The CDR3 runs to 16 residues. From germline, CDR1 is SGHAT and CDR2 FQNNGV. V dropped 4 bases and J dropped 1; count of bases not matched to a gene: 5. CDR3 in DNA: TGTGCCAGCAGCTCCGAACTAGCGGAGAACACCGGGGAGCTGTTTTTT. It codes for CASSSELAENTGELFF. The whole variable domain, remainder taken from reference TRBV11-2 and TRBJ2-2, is EAGVAQSPRYKIIEKRQSVAFWCNPISGHATLYWYQQILGQGPKLLIQFQNNGVVDDSQLPKDRFSAERLKGVDSTLKIQPAKLEDSAVYLCASSSELAENTGELFFGEGSRLTVL.

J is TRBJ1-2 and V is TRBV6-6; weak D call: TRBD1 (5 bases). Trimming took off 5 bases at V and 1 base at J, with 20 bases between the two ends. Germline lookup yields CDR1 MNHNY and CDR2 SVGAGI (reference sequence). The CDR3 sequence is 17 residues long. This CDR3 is CASSHSGAPPHNYGYTF. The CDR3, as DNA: TGTGCCAGCAGTCACAGTGGGGCACCGCCGCATAACTATGGCTACACCTTC.

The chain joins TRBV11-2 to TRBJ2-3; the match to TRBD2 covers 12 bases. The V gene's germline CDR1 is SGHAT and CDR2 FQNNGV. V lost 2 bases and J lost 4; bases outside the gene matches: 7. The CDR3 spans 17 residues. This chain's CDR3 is CASSLRPGLAGSDTQYF. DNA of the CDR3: TGTGCCAGCAGCTTAAGGCCAGGACTAGCGGGATCAGATACGCAGTATTTT.

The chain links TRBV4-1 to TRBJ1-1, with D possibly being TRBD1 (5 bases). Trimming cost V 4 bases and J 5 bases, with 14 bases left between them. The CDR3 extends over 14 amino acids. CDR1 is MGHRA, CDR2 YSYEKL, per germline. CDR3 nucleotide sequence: TGCGCCAGCAGCCTGCCGGGGGGAAGGACTGAAGCTTTCTTT. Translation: CASSLPGGRTEAFF.

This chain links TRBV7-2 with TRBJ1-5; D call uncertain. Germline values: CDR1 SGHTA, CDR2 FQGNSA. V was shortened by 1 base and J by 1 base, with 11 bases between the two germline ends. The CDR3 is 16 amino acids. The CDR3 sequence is CASSLGRANSNQPQHF. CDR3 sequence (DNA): TGTGCCAGCAGCTTAGGCAGAGCGAACAGCAATCAGCCCCAGCATTTT.

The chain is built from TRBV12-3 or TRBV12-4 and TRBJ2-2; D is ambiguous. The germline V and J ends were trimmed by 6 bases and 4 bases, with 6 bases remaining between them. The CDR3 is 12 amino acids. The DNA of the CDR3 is TGTGCCAGCAGAGTAGTCACCGGGGAGCTGTTTTTT. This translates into CASRVVTGELFF.

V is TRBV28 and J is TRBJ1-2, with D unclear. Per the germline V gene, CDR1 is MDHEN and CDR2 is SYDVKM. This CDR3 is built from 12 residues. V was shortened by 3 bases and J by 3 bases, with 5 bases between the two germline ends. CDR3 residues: CASSFQDYGYTF. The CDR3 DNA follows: TGTGCCAGCAGTTTTCAGGACTATGGCTACACCTTC.

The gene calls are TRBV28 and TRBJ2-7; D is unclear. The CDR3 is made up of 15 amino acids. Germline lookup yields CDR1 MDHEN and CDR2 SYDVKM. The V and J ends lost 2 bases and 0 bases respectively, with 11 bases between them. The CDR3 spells CASSLTGLLSYEQYF. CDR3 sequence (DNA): TGTGCCAGCAGTTTAACCGGGTTGCTCTCCTACGAGCAGTACTTC.

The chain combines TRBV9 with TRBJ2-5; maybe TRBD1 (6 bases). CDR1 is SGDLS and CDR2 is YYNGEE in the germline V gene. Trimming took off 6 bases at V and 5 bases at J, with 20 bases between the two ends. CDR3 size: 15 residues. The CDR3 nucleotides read TGTGCCAGCACCCCTTCGGACAGTTGGTGGGAGACCCAGTACTTC. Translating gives CASTPSDSWWETQYF.

CDR3 bases: TGTGCCAGCAGTGTACTAGCGGGGGGGCGGGATACGCAGTATTTT. It specifies CASSVLAGGRDTQYF. V usage is TRBV2 and J usage is TRBJ2-3, with 13 bases lining up with TRBD2. Unmatched junction bases numbered 4, after V lost 4 bases and J lost 6 bases. The CDR3 has 15 residues. CDR1 and CDR2 from the germline V gene are SNHLY and FYNNEI.

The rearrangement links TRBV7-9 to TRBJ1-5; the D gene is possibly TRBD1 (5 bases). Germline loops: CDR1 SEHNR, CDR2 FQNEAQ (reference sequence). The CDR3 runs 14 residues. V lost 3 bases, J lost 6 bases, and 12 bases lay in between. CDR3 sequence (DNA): TGTGCCAGCAGCTTCGGGGGGATTGGTCAGCCCCAGCATTTT. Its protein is CASSFGGIGQPQHF. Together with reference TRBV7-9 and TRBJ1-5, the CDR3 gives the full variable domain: DTGVSQNPRHKITKRGQNVTFRCDPISEHNRLYWYRQTLGQGPEFLTYFQNEAQLEKSRLLSDRFSAERPKGSFSTLEIQRTEQGDSAMYLCASSFGGIGQPQHFGDGTRLSIL.

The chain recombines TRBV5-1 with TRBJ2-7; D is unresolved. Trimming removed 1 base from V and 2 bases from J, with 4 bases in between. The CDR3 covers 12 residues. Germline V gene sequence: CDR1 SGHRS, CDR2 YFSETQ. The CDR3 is CASSLTTYEQYF. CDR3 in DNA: TGCGCCAGCAGCTTGACTACCTACGAGCAGTACTTC.

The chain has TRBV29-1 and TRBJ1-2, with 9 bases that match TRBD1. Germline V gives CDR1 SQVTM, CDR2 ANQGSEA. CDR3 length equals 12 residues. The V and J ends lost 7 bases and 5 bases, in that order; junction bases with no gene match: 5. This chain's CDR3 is CSGGTGRYGYTF. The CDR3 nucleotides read TGCAGCGGGGGGACAGGGCGGTATGGCTACACCTTC.

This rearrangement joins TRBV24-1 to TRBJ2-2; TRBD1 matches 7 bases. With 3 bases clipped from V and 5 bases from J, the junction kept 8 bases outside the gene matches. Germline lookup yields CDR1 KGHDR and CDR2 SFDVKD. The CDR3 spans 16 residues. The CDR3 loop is CATSDPTGEITGELFF. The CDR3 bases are TGTGCCACCAGTGATCCCACAGGGGAGATAACCGGGGAGCTGTTTTTT.

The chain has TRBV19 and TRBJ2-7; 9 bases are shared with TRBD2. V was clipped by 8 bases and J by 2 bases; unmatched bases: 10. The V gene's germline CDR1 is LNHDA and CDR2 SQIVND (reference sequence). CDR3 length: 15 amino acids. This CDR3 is CASGSKTSGTYEQYF. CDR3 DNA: TGTGCCAGTGGTTCCAAGACTAGCGGTACCTACGAGCAGTACTTC.

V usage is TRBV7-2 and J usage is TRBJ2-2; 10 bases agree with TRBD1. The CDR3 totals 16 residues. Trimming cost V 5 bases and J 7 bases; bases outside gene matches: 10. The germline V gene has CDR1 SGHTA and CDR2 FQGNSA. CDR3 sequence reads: CASSRTGGEGGGELFF. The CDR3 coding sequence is TGTGCCAGCAGCAGGACAGGGGGAGAGGGAGGCGGGGAGCTGTTTTTT.

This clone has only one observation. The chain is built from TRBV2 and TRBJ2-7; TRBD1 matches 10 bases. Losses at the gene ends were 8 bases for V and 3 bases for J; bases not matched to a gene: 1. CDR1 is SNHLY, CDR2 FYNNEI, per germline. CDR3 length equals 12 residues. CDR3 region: CASGTGVYEQYF. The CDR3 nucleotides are TGTGCCAGCGGGACAGGGGTCTACGAGCAGTACTTC.

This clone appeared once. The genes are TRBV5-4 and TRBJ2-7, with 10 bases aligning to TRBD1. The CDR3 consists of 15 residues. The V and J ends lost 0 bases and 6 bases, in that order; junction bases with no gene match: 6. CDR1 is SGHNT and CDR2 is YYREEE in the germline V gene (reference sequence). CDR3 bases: TGTGCCAGCAGCTTGGTCGGGACAGGGGCCGCCGAGCAGTACTTC. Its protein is CASSLVGTGAAEQYF.

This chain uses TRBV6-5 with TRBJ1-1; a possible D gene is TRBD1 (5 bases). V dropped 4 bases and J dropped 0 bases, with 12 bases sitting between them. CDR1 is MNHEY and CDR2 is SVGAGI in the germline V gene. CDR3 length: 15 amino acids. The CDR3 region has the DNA TGTGCCAGCAGTTTCGGGACTGCGATGAACACTGAAGCTTTCTTT. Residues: CASSFGTAMNTEAFF.

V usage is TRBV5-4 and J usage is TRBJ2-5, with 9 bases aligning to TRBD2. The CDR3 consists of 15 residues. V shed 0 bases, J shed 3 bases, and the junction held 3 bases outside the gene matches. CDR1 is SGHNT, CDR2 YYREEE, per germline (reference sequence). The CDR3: CASSLGSGGEETQYF. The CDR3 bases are TGTGCCAGCAGCTTGGGTAGCGGGGGCGAAGAGACCCAGTACTTC. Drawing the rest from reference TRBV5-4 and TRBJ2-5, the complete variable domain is ETGVTQSPTHLIKTRGQQVTLRCSSQSGHNTVSWYQQALGQGPQFIFQYYREEENGRGNFPPRFSGLQFPNYSSELNVNALELDDSALYLCASSLGSGGEETQYFGPGTRLLVL.

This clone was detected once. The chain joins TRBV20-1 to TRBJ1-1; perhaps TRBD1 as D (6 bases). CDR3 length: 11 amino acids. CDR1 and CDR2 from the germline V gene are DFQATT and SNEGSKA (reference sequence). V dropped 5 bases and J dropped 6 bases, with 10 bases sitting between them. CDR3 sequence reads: CSAGQWPEAFF. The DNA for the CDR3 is TGCAGTGCTGGACAGTGGCCTGAAGCTTTCTTT.

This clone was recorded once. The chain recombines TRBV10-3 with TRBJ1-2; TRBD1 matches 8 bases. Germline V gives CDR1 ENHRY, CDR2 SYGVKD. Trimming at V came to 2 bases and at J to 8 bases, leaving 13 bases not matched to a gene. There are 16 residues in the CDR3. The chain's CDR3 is CAISELQGAPYGGYTF. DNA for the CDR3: TGTGCCATCAGTGAGCTCCAGGGGGCACCTTACGGGGGCTACACCTTC.

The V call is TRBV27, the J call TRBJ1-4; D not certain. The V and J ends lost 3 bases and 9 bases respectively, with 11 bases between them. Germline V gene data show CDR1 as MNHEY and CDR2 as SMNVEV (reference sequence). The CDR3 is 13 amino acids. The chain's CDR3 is CASSFSEGKKLFF. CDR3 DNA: TGTGCCAGCAGTTTTTCCGAGGGTAAAAAACTGTTTTTT.

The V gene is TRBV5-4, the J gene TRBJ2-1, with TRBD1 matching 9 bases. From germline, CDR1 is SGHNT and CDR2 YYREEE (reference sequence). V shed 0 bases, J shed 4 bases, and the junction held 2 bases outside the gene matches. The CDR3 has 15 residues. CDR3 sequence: CASSLGTGEYNEQFF. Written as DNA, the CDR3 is TGTGCCAGCAGCTTGGGGACAGGGGAGTACAATGAGCAGTTCTTC. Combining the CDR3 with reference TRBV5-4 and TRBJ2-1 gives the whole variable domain ETGVTQSPTHLIKTRGQQVTLRCSSQSGHNTVSWYQQALGQGPQFIFQYYREEENGRGNFPPRFSGLQFPNYSSELNVNALELDDSALYLCASSLGTGEYNEQFFGPGTRLTVL.

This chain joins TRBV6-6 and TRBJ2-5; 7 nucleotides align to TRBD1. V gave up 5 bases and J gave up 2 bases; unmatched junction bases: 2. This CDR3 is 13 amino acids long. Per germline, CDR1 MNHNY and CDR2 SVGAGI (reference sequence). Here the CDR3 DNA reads TGTGCCAGCAGTCGGGACAGACAAGAGACCCAGTACTTC. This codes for CASSRDRQETQYF.

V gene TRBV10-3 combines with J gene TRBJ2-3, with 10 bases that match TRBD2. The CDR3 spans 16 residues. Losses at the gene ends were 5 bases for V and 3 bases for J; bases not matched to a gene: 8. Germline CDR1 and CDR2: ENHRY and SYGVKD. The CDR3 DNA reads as TGTGCCATCAGTTCGACGACTAGCGGGTATACAGATACGCAGTATTTT. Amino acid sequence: CAISSTTSGYTDTQYF.

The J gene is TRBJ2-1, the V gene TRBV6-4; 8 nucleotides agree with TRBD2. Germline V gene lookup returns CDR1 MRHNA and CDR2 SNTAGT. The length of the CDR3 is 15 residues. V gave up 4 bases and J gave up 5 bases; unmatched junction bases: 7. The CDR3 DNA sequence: TGTGCCAGCAGTGCTGCCGGGACTAGGGACAATGAGCAGTTCTTC. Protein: CASSAAGTRDNEQFF.